The sequence of this T cell receptor beta chain was determined in a study of T cells after somatic rescue of genetic block. Concerning this clone itself: Compared with germline, one end of the junction differs, possibly owing to a read error.

Generated by immunoSEQ multiplex PCR, the TCRdb table keeps only in-frame clones and is missing some. This sample has around 67,000 clones, with just over 90% found just once. This receptor was taken from a man aged 40-49 years. Sequenced: peripheral blood mononuclear cells (PBMCs).

In DNA, the CDR3 is TGTGCCAGCAGCATAGCCGGGGGAAATGAGCAGTTCTTC. It translates to CASSIAGGNEQFF. The rearrangement links TRBV7-9 to TRBJ2-1; tentatively, D is TRBD2 (6 bases). Germline values: CDR1 SEHNR, CDR2 FQNEAQ (reference sequence). The CDR3 contains 13 residues.